This is a list of T cell receptor beta chains from one sample in a study of yellow fever vaccine responses in identical twins. TCRdb redid the calling of the RT-PCR reads with MiXCR, one entry per CDR3 protein. The data hold 950 or so distinct CDR3 sequences, with 60% to 80% observed a single time. This specimen consisted of T cells from blood (PBMCs), unsorted or a sorted subset (not recorded which), obtained before or after yellow fever vaccination (not recorded which). The origin of the receptors is a female donor who received the yellow fever vaccine. The CDR3 runs from the conserved cysteine through the conserved F or W. Fields, in order: J gene, V gene, CDR3 protein.

J gene: TRBJ2-5
V gene: TRBV6-2/TRBV6-3
CDR3 protein: CASSPTGTPTETQYF

J gene: TRBJ2-7
V gene: TRBV7-3
CDR3 protein: CASSMTSGSGYEQYF

J gene: TRBJ2-7
V gene: TRBV4-1
CDR3 protein: CASSHVGGRPGEQYF

J gene: TRBJ1-3
V gene: TRBV20-1
CDR3 protein: CSARGPTESGNTIYF

J gene: TRBJ2-5
V gene: TRBV11-2
CDR3 protein: CASSKDYQETQYF

J gene: TRBJ2-7
V gene: TRBV4-2
CDR3 protein: CASSPMPGQGASYEQYF

J gene: TRBJ2-2
V gene: TRBV11-1
CDR3 protein: CASSFYSNTGELFF

J gene: TRBJ2-2
V gene: TRBV7-9
CDR3 protein: CASSSFQGPTGELFF

J gene: TRBJ1-2
V gene: TRBV10-1
CDR3 protein: CASSAEGRVGNFNYGYTF

J gene: TRBJ1-1
V gene: TRBV5-1
CDR3 protein: CASSLVWGRNTEAFF

J gene: TRBJ2-1
V gene: TRBV24-1
CDR3 protein: CATSGGYNEQFF

J gene: TRBJ2-5
V gene: TRBV9
CDR3 protein: CASSETFGGRETQYF